The 16 T cell receptor beta chains presented below share a single source sample, sequenced in a study of blood T cell repertoires in COVID-19. TCRdb keeps only in-frame clones here, not all; method: immunoSEQ multiplex PCR. The data show about 120,000 clones, with over 80% seen just once and approximately 4.4% held by the top ten. The sample was peripheral blood. The receptor source for this set is a woman between 45 and 65 years old with acute or convalescent COVID-19.

J is TRBJ1-1 and V is TRBV4-1; tentatively, D is TRBD1 (5 bases). There are 15 residues in the CDR3. V was cut by 0 bases and J by 6 bases, with 14 bases left in between. CDR1 is MGHRA, CDR2 YSYEKL, per germline. The CDR3, as DNA: TGCGCCAGCAGCCAAGATCCCCAGGGTATCGCTGAAGCTTTCTTT. Residues: CASSQDPQGIAEAFF.

The rearrangement joins TRBV14 to TRBJ1-2; D gene unclear. CDR3 length equals 13 residues. Germline assignment: CDR1 SGHDN and CDR2 FVKESK. Deletions cut 6 bases from V and 0 bases from J, with 8 bases between. The CDR3 loop reads CASSPVANYGYTF. The CDR3 DNA follows: TGTGCCAGCAGTCCCGTAGCTAACTATGGCTACACCTTC.

The chain links TRBV6-2 or TRBV6-3 to TRBJ2-2; D not certain. The germline V gene has CDR1 MNHEY and CDR2 SVGEGT. Trimming cost V 0 bases and J 6 bases, with 5 bases left between them. There are 13 residues in the CDR3. CDR3 sequence: CASSYSEAGELFF. As DNA, the CDR3 is TGTGCCAGCAGTTACTCCGAGGCCGGGGAGCTGTTTTTT.

The chain has TRBV7-9 and TRBJ1-2; D may be TRBD1 (5 bases). This CDR3 is built from 14 residues. The V gene lost 1 base and the J gene lost 10 bases, with 16 bases spanning the gap. Germline assignment: CDR1 SEHNR and CDR2 FQNEAQ (reference sequence). The CDR3 region is CASSLEGQGRTYTF. The CDR3 DNA sequence: TGTGCCAGCAGCTTAGAGGGGCAGGGTCGGACCTACACCTTC.

This sequence joins TRBV19 and TRBJ2-5; 8 bases agree with TRBD1. The CDR3 extends over 15 amino acids. V shed 5 bases, J shed 5 bases, and the junction held 10 bases outside the gene matches. Germline values: CDR1 LNHDA, CDR2 SQIVND (reference sequence). In DNA form, the CDR3 reads TGTGCCAGTAGTCCTACAGGGGGGATCCGGGAGACCCAGTACTTC. Its protein is CASSPTGGIRETQYF.

This clone has a single count. The chain joins TRBV11-2 to TRBJ2-5, with D maybe TRBD1 (6 bases). Trimming left V 1 base short and J 5 bases short, with 8 bases between. CDR3 length: 13 amino acids. Germline loops: CDR1 SGHAT, CDR2 FQNNGV. The CDR3 reads CASSLGGQETQYF. CDR3 sequence (DNA): TGTGCCAGCAGCTTAGGGGGGCAGGAGACCCAGTACTTC.

The rearrangement uses TRBV14 and TRBJ1-2, with D perhaps matching TRBD1 (5 bases). CDR3 length equals 16 residues. V gave up 5 bases and J gave up 6 bases, with 22 bases separating them. Germline-derived CDR1 and CDR2 are SGHDN and FVKESK. This CDR3 reads CASSGSKGRGTDGYTF. CDR3 DNA: TGTGCCAGCAGCGGATCAAAGGGACGGGGGACGGATGGCTACACCTTC.

This chain links TRBV6-2 or TRBV6-3 with TRBJ2-2, with 7 bases matching TRBD1. J was trimmed by 2 bases and V by 5 bases; bases with no gene match: 5. Germline V gene lookup returns CDR1 MNHEY and CDR2 SVGEGT. The CDR3 runs to 15 residues. The CDR3 spells CASSLGQDNTGELFF. The CDR3 coding sequence is TGTGCCAGCAGTCTAGGACAGGACAACACCGGGGAGCTGTTTTTT.

The chain has TRBV21-1 and TRBJ1-1. TRBV21-1 corresponds to a pseudogene. The CDR3 sequence is 15 residues long. The CDR3 spells CASSTHGGGHTEAFF. The CDR3, as DNA: TGTGCCAGCAGCACCCACGGGGGGGGGCACACTGAAGCTTTCTTT.

The rearrangement links TRBV18 to TRBJ2-7; 8 nucleotides align to TRBD1. CDR3 size: 16 residues. CDR1 and CDR2 (germline): KGHSH, LQKENI. The V and J ends lost 0 bases and 1 base, in that order; junction bases with no gene match: 5. The CDR3 is CASSPPGQGASYEQYF. In DNA form, the CDR3 reads TGTGCCAGCTCACCACCTGGGCAGGGGGCTTCCTACGAGCAGTACTTC. Together with reference TRBV18 and TRBJ2-7, the CDR3 gives the full variable domain: NAGVMQNPRHLVRRRGQEARLRCSPMKGHSHVYWYRQLPEEGLKFMVYLQKENIIDESGMPKERFSAEFPKEGPSILRIQQVVRGDSAAYFCASSPPGQGASYEQYFGPGTRLTVT.

The chain combines TRBV6-6 with TRBJ1-1; 7 bases are shared with TRBD1. Germline V gene data show CDR1 as MNHNY and CDR2 as SVGAGI (reference sequence). Losses at the gene ends were 5 bases for V and 0 bases for J; bases not matched to a gene: 18. The CDR3 runs 19 residues. The CDR3: CASSPYKAFYDRVNTEAFF. In DNA form, the CDR3 reads TGTGCCAGCAGTCCTTACAAAGCCTTTTACGACAGGGTGAACACTGAAGCTTTCTTT.

The gene calls are TRBV6-6 and TRBJ1-2; 9 bases agree with TRBD1. CDR3 length equals 13 residues. Germline V gene data show CDR1 as MNHNY and CDR2 as SVGAGI (reference sequence). With 6 bases clipped from V and 6 bases from J, the junction kept 5 bases outside the gene matches. CDR3 amino acids: CASSLQGAHGYTF. The CDR3 region has the DNA TGTGCCAGCAGCCTACAGGGGGCCCATGGCTACACCTTC.

The J gene is TRBJ1-2, the V gene TRBV12-3 or TRBV12-4; maybe TRBD1 (5 bases). The CDR3 has 13 amino acids. The V and J ends lost 3 bases and 7 bases respectively, with 12 bases between them. The CDR3 spells CASSLGQNAGYTF. The CDR3 DNA follows: TGTGCCAGCAGTTTGGGGCAGAACGCTGGCTACACCTTC.

The chain couples TRBV3-1 (or the pseudogene TRBV3-2) to TRBJ2-4; D might be TRBD1 (6 bases). Germline values: CDR1 LGHDT, CDR2 YNNKEL (reference sequence). V lost 0 bases to trimming and J lost 9 bases, with 12 bases between them. The CDR3 is made up of 14 amino acids. CDR3 coding DNA: TGTGCCAGCAGCCAAGATGGACAGTACCCCATTCAGTACTTC. This translates into CASSQDGQYPIQYF.

This chain links TRBV28 with TRBJ1-1, with D uncertain. Trimming removed 4 bases from V and 3 bases from J, with 9 bases in between. Germline assignment: CDR1 MDHEN and CDR2 SYDVKM. The CDR3 runs 13 residues. CDR3 nucleotides: TGTGCCAGCAGTTCGCGGGGTGACACTGAAGCTTTCTTT. It translates to CASSSRGDTEAFF.

The rearrangement links TRBV4-3 to TRBJ2-6; D remains ambiguous. The V end lost 1 base, the J end lost 0 bases, and 13 bases lay between the germline ends. CDR3 size: 18 residues. The V gene's germline CDR1 is LGHNA and CDR2 YSLEER. Here the CDR3 reads CASSQGGPLISGANVLTF. CDR3 sequence (DNA): TGCGCCAGCAGCCAAGGAGGTCCCCTTATCTCTGGGGCCAACGTCCTGACTTTC.